This is a list of T cell receptor beta chains from one sample in a study of T cells in Graves' hyperthyroidism and ophthalmopathy. TCRdb ran MiXCR on the multiplex PCR reads and lists one entry per CDR3 protein. The table lists about half a million distinct CDR3 sequences, around 21% of them singletons. The specimen was blood. The source is a man between 18 and 35 years old with Graves' hyperthyroidism. Each CDR3 is given with its conserved first and last residue. The D gene is left open where the match is weak. A clone size is listed for some rows: how often the clone was seen (once, few, many), or a class if it is expanded.

v_call: TRBV7-2; j_call: TRBJ2-5; d_call: .; clone_size: many; cdr3_nt: TGTGCCAGCAGCTACGTCCGCCAAGAGACCCAGTACTTC; cdr3_aa: CASSYVRQETQYF
v_call: TRBV4-1; j_call: TRBJ2-7; d_call: .; clone_size: few; cdr3_nt: TGCGCCAGCAGCCAAGTAGGGCTAGGAGCCTACGAGCAGTACTTC; cdr3_aa: CASSQVGLGAYEQYF
v_call: TRBV6-1; j_call: TRBJ1-2; d_call: .; clone_size: .; cdr3_nt: TGTGCCAGCAGGAACAGGGTTATCGGTGGCTACACCTTC; cdr3_aa: CASRNRVIGGYTF
v_call: TRBV30; j_call: TRBJ2-6; d_call: .; clone_size: .; cdr3_nt: TGTGCCTGGAGTGATATGGGGGCCGGGGCCAACGTCCTGACTTTC; cdr3_aa: CAWSDMGAGANVLTF
v_call: TRBV15; j_call: TRBJ2-7; d_call: TRBD2; clone_size: .; cdr3_nt: TGTGCCACCAGCCGAGCGGGAGGACTAGCGGAAGAGCAGTACTTC; cdr3_aa: CATSRAGGLAEEQYF
v_call: TRBV11-2; j_call: TRBJ1-1; d_call: .; clone_size: many; cdr3_nt: TGTGCCAGCAGCCCGCCGTTGAACCCTGAAGCTTTCTTT; cdr3_aa: CASSPPLNPEAFF
v_call: TRBV27; j_call: TRBJ2-5; d_call: TRBD2; clone_size: many; cdr3_nt: TGTGCCAGCAGAATTAGGCTAGCGGTCCAAGAGACCCAGTACTTC; cdr3_aa: CASRIRLAVQETQYF
v_call: TRBV7-2; j_call: TRBJ1-5; d_call: .; clone_size: many; cdr3_nt: TGTGCCAGCAGCTTACTGATCTTTAGCAATCAGCCCCAGCATTTT; cdr3_aa: CASSLLIFSNQPQHF
v_call: TRBV6-1; j_call: TRBJ2-6; d_call: .; clone_size: many; cdr3_nt: TGTGCCAGCATGAAGCTCGGGGCCAACGTCCTGACTTTC; cdr3_aa: CASMKLGANVLTF
v_call: TRBV7-3; j_call: TRBJ1-1; d_call: .; clone_size: many; cdr3_nt: TGTGCCAGCAGCCCCCTCGACCGGGGGGCTTTCTTT; cdr3_aa: CASSPLDRGAFF
v_call: TRBV19; j_call: TRBJ1-1; d_call: .; clone_size: many; cdr3_nt: TGTGCCAGCAGGACCGATCTGAGGGCTTTCTTT; cdr3_aa: CASRTDLRAFF
v_call: TRBV2; j_call: TRBJ2-5; d_call: TRBD2; clone_size: many; cdr3_nt: TGTGCCAGCAGTGAAACTGGGACTAGCGGAGAGACCCAGTACTTC; cdr3_aa: CASSETGTSGETQYF
v_call: TRBV5-6; j_call: TRBJ2-5; d_call: .; clone_size: .; cdr3_nt: TGTGCCAGCAGCCTTTTCGGGCTACAGGAGACCCAGTACTTC; cdr3_aa: CASSLFGLQETQYF
v_call: TRBV6-2/TRBV6-3; j_call: TRBJ2-7; d_call: TRBD2; clone_size: many; cdr3_nt: TGTGCCAGCGGGATAAGCGGACTAGCGGGGCCGTCCTACGAGCAGTACTTC; cdr3_aa: CASGISGLAGPSYEQYF
v_call: TRBV12-3/TRBV12-4; j_call: TRBJ2-7; d_call: TRBD1; clone_size: many; cdr3_nt: TGTGCCAGCAGTTTAGACCGTTGGAGACAGGGAACCTACGAGCAGTACTTC; cdr3_aa: CASSLDRWRQGTYEQYF
v_call: TRBV25-1; j_call: TRBJ2-7; d_call: TRBD2; clone_size: many; cdr3_nt: TGTGCCAGCAGTGGCACTCTAGCGGGGGCCCCCCGGATGGAGCAGTACTTC; cdr3_aa: CASSGTLAGAPRMEQYF
v_call: TRBV27; j_call: TRBJ2-7; d_call: .; clone_size: many; cdr3_nt: TGTGCCAGCAGTTTTTTCGGAGGGAACGAGCAGTACTTC; cdr3_aa: CASSFFGGNEQYF
v_call: TRBV12-3/TRBV12-4; j_call: TRBJ2-2; d_call: .; clone_size: many; cdr3_nt: TGTGCCAGCAGTCTTACGGGGGAGGAGGAGCTGTTTTTT; cdr3_aa: CASSLTGEEELFF
v_call: TRBV2; j_call: TRBJ1-1; d_call: .; clone_size: .; cdr3_nt: TGTGCCAGCATCGTGGCTAAGGGAGCTTTCTTT; cdr3_aa: CASIVAKGAFF
v_call: TRBV19; j_call: TRBJ2-7; d_call: .; clone_size: .; cdr3_nt: TGTGCCAGTAGTAAGGTTCAGGGCTACGAGCAGTACTTC; cdr3_aa: CASSKVQGYEQYF
v_call: TRBV6-2/TRBV6-3; j_call: TRBJ1-1; d_call: TRBD1; clone_size: .; cdr3_nt: TGTGCCAGCACCGGACAGGGGAAGACTGAAGCTTTCTTT; cdr3_aa: CASTGQGKTEAFF
v_call: TRBV12-3/TRBV12-4; j_call: TRBJ1-5; d_call: .; clone_size: many; cdr3_nt: TGTGCCAGCAGTCAGGGATCGCGTCAGCCCCAGCATTTT; cdr3_aa: CASSQGSRQPQHF
v_call: TRBV29-1; j_call: TRBJ2-3; d_call: TRBD2; clone_size: .; cdr3_nt: TGCAGCGTGGCTTCACTAGCGGGCAGCACAGATACGCAGTATTTT; cdr3_aa: CSVASLAGSTDTQYF
v_call: TRBV10-3; j_call: TRBJ1-2; d_call: .; clone_size: .; cdr3_nt: TGTGCCATCAGTGAGTTAACAGACTATGGCTACACCTTC; cdr3_aa: CAISELTDYGYTF
v_call: TRBV2; j_call: TRBJ1-1; d_call: .; clone_size: many; cdr3_nt: TGTGCCAGCGGGCCCGAGACAGCAAACACTGAAGCTTTCTTT; cdr3_aa: CASGPETANTEAFF
v_call: TRBV7-8; j_call: TRBJ1-3; d_call: .; clone_size: .; cdr3_nt: TGTGCCAGCACCCCGTGGAGGGCCTCTGGAAACACCATATATTTT; cdr3_aa: CASTPWRASGNTIYF
v_call: TRBV7-8; j_call: TRBJ1-1; d_call: .; clone_size: few; cdr3_nt: TGTGCCAGCAGCTTTCTGGGCCCCCGGAGGTGGAACACTGAAGCTTTCTTT; cdr3_aa: CASSFLGPRRWNTEAFF
v_call: TRBV19; j_call: TRBJ1-1; d_call: TRBD1; clone_size: few; cdr3_nt: TGTGCCAGTAGGGGACAGGGCGCCGGGGACACTGAAGCTTTCTTT; cdr3_aa: CASRGQGAGDTEAFF
v_call: TRBV25-1; j_call: TRBJ1-3; d_call: .; clone_size: many; cdr3_nt: TGTGCCAGCAGTGGGCCTCGCGGAAACACCATATATTTT; cdr3_aa: CASSGPRGNTIYF
v_call: TRBV29-1; j_call: TRBJ1-1; d_call: .; clone_size: many; cdr3_nt: TGCAGCGTTGCGGCGAACACTGAAGCTTTCTTT; cdr3_aa: CSVAANTEAFF
v_call: TRBV18; j_call: TRBJ1-1; d_call: TRBD1; clone_size: .; cdr3_nt: TGTGCCAGCTCGACACAGGGGTGGAACACTGAAGCTTTCTTT; cdr3_aa: CASSTQGWNTEAFF
v_call: TRBV6-2/TRBV6-3; j_call: TRBJ1-2; d_call: .; clone_size: .; cdr3_nt: TGTGCCAGCAGTTATCTTGGGGGGCGCAATGGCTACACCTTC; cdr3_aa: CASSYLGGRNGYTF
v_call: TRBV11-3; j_call: TRBJ2-7; d_call: TRBD1; clone_size: few; cdr3_nt: TGTGCCAGCAGCTCACAGGGGGCGTTTTACGAGCAGTACTTC; cdr3_aa: CASSSQGAFYEQYF
v_call: TRBV6-2/TRBV6-3; j_call: TRBJ2-7; d_call: TRBD2; clone_size: many; cdr3_nt: TGTGCCAGCAGGGGACTAGCGGGGGGCCCCTGGCAGTACTTC; cdr3_aa: CASRGLAGGPWQYF
v_call: TRBV6-1; j_call: TRBJ2-5; d_call: TRBD2; clone_size: once; cdr3_nt: TGTGCCAGCAGTCAGAGCGGGGTTGAGACCCAGTACTTC; cdr3_aa: CASSQSGVETQYF
v_call: TRBV7-9; j_call: TRBJ2-5; d_call: TRBD1; clone_size: many; cdr3_nt: TGTGCCAGCAGCACATCGACAGGGCAAGAGACCCAGTACTTC; cdr3_aa: CASSTSTGQETQYF